Described below is a single T cell receptor beta chain sequence and its context. Its specificity is unknown. These data come from a study of T cell repertoires in cytomegalovirus infection. Whole-study context: Peptides in the study included HLA-C-restricted and HLA-B-restricted CMV epitopes. Public TCR beta signatures marked donors with CMV infection and the matching HLA. Whole-study findings and limits: HLA-C-restricted TCR beta clonotypes specific for CMV led the ex vivo response. Public TCR beta family frequency separated CMV-and-HLA carriers, including in an independent cohort.

The CDR3 is 14 residues long. Per the germline V gene, CDR1 is SGHRS and CDR2 is YFSETQ. Trimming left V 0 bases short and J 4 bases short, with 10 bases between. TCRdb reprocessed the reads via MiXCR and lists one record per CDR3 protein. The sample lists around 50,000 distinct CDR3 sequences, more than 15% seen once, with about 30% in the top ten. The receptor comes from a human donor in good health (CMV status not recorded). Some clones in this sample may be carry-over from other donors' samples. Sequencing was performed on CD8+ T cells from cultured PBMCs, taken from culture after CMV antigen stimulation. The chain recombines TRBV5-1 with TRBJ1-2; no definite D call. CDR3 region: CASSLEPYGYGYTF. The DNA of the CDR3 is TGCGCCAGCAGCTTGGAACCGTACGGCTATGGCTACACCTTC.